This T cell receptor (beta chain) was captured by sequencing in a study of human T cells and chemical hapten exposure. Germline V CDR1 and CDR2: DFQATT, SNEGSKA (reference sequence). Trimming took 0 bases from V and 6 from J; bases not matched to a gene: 9. The CDR3 has 15 amino acids. TCRdb recomputed calls from the RACE reads with MiXCR, one row per CDR3 protein. This sample has about 110,000 distinct CDR3 sequences; approximately 12% occur once, and the top ten carry 1.5% to 2%. Time point of the sample: pre-sensitization, week 0. Treatment defined: therapeutic diphenylcyclopropenone sensitization with weekly scalp DPC.

V gene TRBV20-1 combines with J gene TRBJ1-2; the match to TRBD1 covers 8 bases. The receptor was isolated from a woman aged 45-65 years with alopecia areata. Some clones in this sample may be carry-over from other donors' samples. The sequenced sample was whole blood, obtained in connection with sensitization to the hapten diphenylcyclopropenone (DPC). The CDR3 sequence is CSAREGQGRVNGYTF. In nucleotides, the CDR3 is TGCAGTGCTAGAGAAGGACAGGGAAGGGTAAATGGCTACACCTTC.